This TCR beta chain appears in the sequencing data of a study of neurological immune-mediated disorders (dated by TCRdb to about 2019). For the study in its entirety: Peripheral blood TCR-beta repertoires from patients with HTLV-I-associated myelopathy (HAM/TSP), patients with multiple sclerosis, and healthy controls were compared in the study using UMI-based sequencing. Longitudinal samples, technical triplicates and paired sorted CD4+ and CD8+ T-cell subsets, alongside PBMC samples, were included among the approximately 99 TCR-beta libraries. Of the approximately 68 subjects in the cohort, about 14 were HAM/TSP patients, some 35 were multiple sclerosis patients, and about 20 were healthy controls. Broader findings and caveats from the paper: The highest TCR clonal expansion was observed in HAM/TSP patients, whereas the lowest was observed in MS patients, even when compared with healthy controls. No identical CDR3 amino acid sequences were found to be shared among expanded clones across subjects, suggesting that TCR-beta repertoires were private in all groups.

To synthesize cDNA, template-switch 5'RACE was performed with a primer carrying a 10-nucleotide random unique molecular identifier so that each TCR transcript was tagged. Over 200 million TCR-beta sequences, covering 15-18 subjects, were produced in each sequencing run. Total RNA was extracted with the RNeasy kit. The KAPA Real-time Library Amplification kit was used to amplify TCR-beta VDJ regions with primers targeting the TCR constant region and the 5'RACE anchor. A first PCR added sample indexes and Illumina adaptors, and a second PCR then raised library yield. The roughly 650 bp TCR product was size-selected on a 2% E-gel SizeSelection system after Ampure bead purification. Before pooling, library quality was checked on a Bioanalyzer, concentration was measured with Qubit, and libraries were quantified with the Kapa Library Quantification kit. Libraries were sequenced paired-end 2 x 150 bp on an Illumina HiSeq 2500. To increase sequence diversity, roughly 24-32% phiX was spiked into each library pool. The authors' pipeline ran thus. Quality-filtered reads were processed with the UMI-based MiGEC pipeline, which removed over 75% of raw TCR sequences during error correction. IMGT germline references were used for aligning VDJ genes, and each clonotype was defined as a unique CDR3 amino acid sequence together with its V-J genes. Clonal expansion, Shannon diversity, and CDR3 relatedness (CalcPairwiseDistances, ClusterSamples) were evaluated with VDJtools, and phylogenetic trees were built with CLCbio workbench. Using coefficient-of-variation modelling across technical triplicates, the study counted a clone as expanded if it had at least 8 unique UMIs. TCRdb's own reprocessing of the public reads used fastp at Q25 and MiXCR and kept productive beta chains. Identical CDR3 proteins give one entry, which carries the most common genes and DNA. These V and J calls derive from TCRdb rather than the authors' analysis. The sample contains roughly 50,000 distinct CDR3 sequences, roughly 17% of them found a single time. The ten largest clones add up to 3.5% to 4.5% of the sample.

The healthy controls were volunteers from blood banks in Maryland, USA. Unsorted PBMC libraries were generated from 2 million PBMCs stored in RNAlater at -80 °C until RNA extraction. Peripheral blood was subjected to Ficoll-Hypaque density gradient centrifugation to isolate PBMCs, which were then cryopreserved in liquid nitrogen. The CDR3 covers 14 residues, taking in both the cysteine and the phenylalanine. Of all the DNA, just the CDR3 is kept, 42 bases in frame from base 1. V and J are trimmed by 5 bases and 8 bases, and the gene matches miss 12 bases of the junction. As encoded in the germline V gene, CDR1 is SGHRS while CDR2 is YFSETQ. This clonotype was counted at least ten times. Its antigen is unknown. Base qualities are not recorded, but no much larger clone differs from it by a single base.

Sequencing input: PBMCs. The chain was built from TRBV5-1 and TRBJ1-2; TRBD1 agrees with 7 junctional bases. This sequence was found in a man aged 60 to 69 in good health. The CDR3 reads CASSFTGAPGGYTF. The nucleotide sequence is TGCGCCAGCAGTTTTACAGGGGCCCCTGGGGGCTACACCTTC.